This T cell receptor beta chain was obtained from a study of T cell repertoires in cytomegalovirus infection. Study in general: The public TCR beta signatures pointed to both CMV infection and matching HLA type.

From germline, CDR1 is SGHVS and CDR2 FQNEAQ. The V gene end was trimmed by 5 bases and the J gene end by 2 bases; junction bases not matched to a gene: 3. This CDR3 region has 13 residues. Ten or more counts support this clonotype. Its specificity is unknown. TCRdb processed the reads anew with MiXCR; each CDR3 protein has one entry. The data contain 650,000 to 900,000 distinct CDR3 sequences, around 29% of them singletons. The chain carries TRBV7-8 and TRBJ2-7, with 7 bases lining up with TRBD1. The sequencing used cultured CD8+ T cells from PBMCs, collected from culture after CMV antigen stimulation. The TCR was taken from a human donor in good health (CMV status not recorded). Some clones in this sample may be carry-over from other donors' samples. The CDR3 spells CASSKDRTYEQYF. CDR3 coding DNA: TGTGCCAGCAGCAAGGACAGGACCTACGAGCAGTACTTC. The full variable domain, in which reference TRBV7-8 and TRBJ2-7 provide the parts outside the CDR3, is GAGVSQSPRYKVAKRGQDVALRCDPISGHVSLFWYQQALGQGPEFLTYFQNEAQLDKSGLPSDRFFAERPEGSVSTLKIQRTQQEDSAVYLCASSKDRTYEQYFGPGTRLTVT.